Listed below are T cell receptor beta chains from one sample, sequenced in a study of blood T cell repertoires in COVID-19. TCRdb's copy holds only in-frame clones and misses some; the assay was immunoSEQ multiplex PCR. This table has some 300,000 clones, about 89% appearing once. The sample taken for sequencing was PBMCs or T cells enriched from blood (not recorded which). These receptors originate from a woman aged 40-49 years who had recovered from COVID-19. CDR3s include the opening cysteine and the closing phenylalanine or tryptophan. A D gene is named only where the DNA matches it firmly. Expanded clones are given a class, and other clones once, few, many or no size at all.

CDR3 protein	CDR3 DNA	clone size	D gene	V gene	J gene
CATSDGTVQPQHF	TGTGCCACCAGCGACGGGACAGTTCAGCCCCAGCATTTT	few	TRBD1	TRBV24-1	TRBJ1-5
CASRGLQGVINEQFF	TGTGCCAGCAGGGGGTTGCAGGGGGTTATCAATGAGCAGTTCTTC	NA	TRBD1	TRBV6-5	TRBJ2-1
CAVDVGDGTDTQYF	TGTGCCGTGGATGTGGGCGACGGCACAGATACGCAGTATTTT	once	NA	TRBV30	TRBJ2-3
CASTPQSNTEAFF	TGTGCCAGCACCCCTCAGTCGAACACTGAAGCTTTCTTT	NA	NA	TRBV9	TRBJ1-1
CASSVGTDRSSGNTIYF	TGTGCCAGCAGCGTAGGAACGGACAGGTCCTCTGGAAACACCATATATTTT	NA	TRBD1	TRBV9	TRBJ1-3
CASSLPTKRTGYGYTF	TGTGCCAGCAGCTTACCTACAAAGCGGACAGGCTATGGCTACACCTTC	NA	TRBD1	TRBV7-2	TRBJ1-2
CASSYGQGYYEQYF	TGTGCCAGCAGTTACGGACAGGGATATTACGAGCAGTACTTC	NA	TRBD1	TRBV6-2/TRBV6-3	TRBJ2-7
CASSPQNQETQYF	TGTGCCAGCTCGCCTCAGAACCAAGAGACCCAGTACTTC	NA	NA	TRBV18	TRBJ2-5
CASSLYSYEQYF	TGTGCCAGCAGCTTATACTCCTACGAGCAGTACTTC	NA	NA	TRBV7-6	TRBJ2-7
CASSPVNTDTQYF	TGTGCCAGCTCACCAGTCAACACAGATACGCAGTATTTT	once	NA	TRBV18	TRBJ2-3
CASSPPGGEQYF	TGTGCCAGCAGTCCCCCGGGGGGGGAGCAGTACTTC	NA	TRBD2	TRBV12-3/TRBV12-4	TRBJ2-7
CATRATGDNQPQHF	TGTGCCACCAGAGCTACAGGGGACAATCAGCCCCAGCATTTT	NA	TRBD1	TRBV24-1	TRBJ1-5
CASSSPQGTFSYNEQFF	TGTGCCAGCAGCTCGCCCCAGGGCACGTTCTCCTACAATGAGCAGTTCTTC	NA	NA	TRBV7-9	TRBJ2-1
CASSVAGRPPNTGELFF	TGTGCCAGCAGCGTAGCAGGGAGGCCCCCGAACACCGGGGAGCTGTTTTTT	NA	NA	TRBV9	TRBJ2-2
CATSGQDRGSYNEQFF	TGTGCCACCAGTGGCCAGGACAGGGGCTCCTACAATGAGCAGTTCTTC	NA	TRBD1	TRBV24-1	TRBJ2-1
CAWSVGGRAKNIQYF	TGTGCCTGGAGTGTGGGGGGAAGGGCCAAAAACATTCAGTACTTC	NA	NA	TRBV30	TRBJ2-4